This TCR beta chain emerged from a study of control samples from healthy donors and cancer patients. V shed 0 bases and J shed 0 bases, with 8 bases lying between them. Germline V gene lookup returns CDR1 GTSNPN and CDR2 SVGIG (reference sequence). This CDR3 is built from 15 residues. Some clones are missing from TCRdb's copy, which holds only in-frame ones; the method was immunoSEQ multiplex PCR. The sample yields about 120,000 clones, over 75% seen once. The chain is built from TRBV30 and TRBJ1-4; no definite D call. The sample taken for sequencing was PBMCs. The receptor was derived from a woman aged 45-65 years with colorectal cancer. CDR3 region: CAWSVLRATNEKLFF. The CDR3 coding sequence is TGTGCCTGGAGTGTACTTCGGGCAACTAATGAAAAACTGTTTTTT.